A single sample gave rise to the 29 T cell receptor beta chains below, sequenced in a study of CD8 T cells in Susac syndrome. Random hexamers were used to reverse transcribe roughly 0.5 to 1 ug of RNA. TCRdb passed the immunoSEQ multiplex PCR reads through MiXCR, listing each CDR3 protein once. Of under 300,000 distinct CDR3 sequences listed, about 95% were seen once; the top ten hold approximately 0.094%. The material sequenced was CD4+ T cells from PBMCs. The receptor set was obtained from a human donor with Susac syndrome.

V usage is TRBV4-1 and J usage is TRBJ1-1; D call uncertain. In germline, CDR1 is MGHRA, CDR2 YSYEKL. With 4 bases removed from V and 1 base from J, the gap between germline ends came to 7 bases. The CDR3 covers 13 residues. CDR3 nucleotides: TGCGCCAGCAGCCGAGGGAGGAACACTGAAGCTTTCTTT. Its translation is CASSRGRNTEAFF.

In DNA, the CDR3 is TGCAGTGCTAGAGAGCCTAGCGGGAATCAGGAGCAGTACTTC. It yields the protein CSAREPSGNQEQYF. The chain couples TRBV20-1 to TRBJ2-7; TRBD2 matches 9 bases. The length of the CDR3 is 14 residues. V dropped 0 bases and J dropped 7; count of bases not matched to a gene: 7. CDR1 and CDR2 (germline): DFQATT, SNEGSKA (reference sequence).

J is TRBJ2-7 and V is TRBV2, with D unclear. V shed 8 bases and J shed 3 bases, with 11 bases lying between them. The CDR3 loop spans 12 amino acids. The germline CDR1 and CDR2 sequences are SNHLY and FYNNEI. The CDR3 reads CASSQEFYEQYF. CDR3 in DNA: TGTGCCAGCTCCCAAGAATTCTACGAGCAGTACTTC.

J is TRBJ1-1 and V is TRBV18; TRBD1 agrees at 11 bases. CDR3 length: 16 amino acids. Trimming removed 5 bases from V and 5 bases from J; junction bases left unmatched: 10. Germline V lookup: CDR1 KGHSH, CDR2 LQKENI. The CDR3 sequence: CASSVTGTGGRTEAFF. Here the CDR3 DNA reads TGTGCCAGCTCAGTAACCGGGACAGGGGGGCGAACTGAAGCTTTCTTT.

The V and J genes are TRBV20-1 and TRBJ2-7, with D perhaps assigned TRBD1 or TRBD2 (5 bases each). The CDR3 is 13 residues long. CDR1 and CDR2 (germline): DFQATT, SNEGSKA (reference sequence). Trimming took 5 bases from V and 2 from J, leaving 13 bases between them. Here the CDR3 DNA reads TGCAGTGCTCGCCGGGACGGTGCCTACGAGCAGTACTTC. Translation: CSARRDGAYEQYF.

This clonotype was observed a single time. The V call is TRBV12-3 or TRBV12-4, the J call TRBJ2-5; 7 nucleotides align to TRBD2. This CDR3 is built from 16 residues. Germline trimming cut 5 bases from V and 2 bases from J; bases unmatched to any gene: 11. CDR3 nucleotide sequence: TGTGCCAGCAGTCCTGCTTTTCTAGCGGCGCAAGAGACCCAGTACTTC. Amino acid sequence: CASSPAFLAAQETQYF.

This sequence joins TRBV20-1 and TRBJ1-1; D perhaps matches TRBD1 (5 bases). The CDR3 is made up of 13 amino acids. Germline V CDR1 and CDR2: DFQATT, SNEGSKA (reference sequence). The V and J ends lost 3 bases and 1 base respectively, with 9 bases between them. The CDR3 nucleotides read TGCAGTGCTAGTACTAGGGGGAACACTGAAGCTTTCTTT. Residues: CSASTRGNTEAFF.

The rearrangement uses TRBV7-3 and TRBJ2-3; D gene unclear. The CDR3 sequence is 13 residues long. With 5 bases removed from V and 1 base from J, the gap between germline ends came to 7 bases. The germline gives CDR1 SGHTA, CDR2 FQGTGA. CDR3 sequence reads: CASSDGGTDTQYF. CDR3 nucleotide sequence: TGTGCCAGCAGCGATGGGGGCACAGATACGCAGTATTTT.

The chain is built from TRBV29-1 and TRBJ2-4; 8 bases map to TRBD1. Germline loops: CDR1 SQVTM, CDR2 ANQGSEA. The CDR3 extends over 14 amino acids. Unmatched junction bases numbered 10, after V lost 6 bases and J lost 6 bases. The CDR3 bases are TGCAGCGTGAGATCAGGGGGCGCTGGAAACATTCAGTACTTC. Residues: CSVRSGGAGNIQYF. The complete variable domain, with remaining parts taken from reference TRBV29-1 and TRBJ2-4, reads SAVISQKPSRDICQRGTSLTIQCQVDSQVTMMFWYRQQPGQSLTLIATANQGSEATYESGFVIDKFPISRPNLTFSTLTVSNMSPEDSSIYLCSVRSGGAGNIQYFGAGTRLSVL.

This sequence joins TRBV25-1 and TRBJ2-2; unclear D gene. V was clipped by 0 bases and J by 1 base, with 6 bases between them. The CDR3 consists of 15 residues. Germline loops: CDR1 MGHDK, CDR2 SYGVNS. This chain's CDR3 is CASSEYQGNTGELFF. The CDR3, as DNA: TGTGCCAGCAGTGAATATCAAGGGAACACCGGGGAGCTGTTTTTT.

The DNA of the CDR3 is TGCAGCGTTGAACCGGGCGCTTTCTTT. This codes for CSVEPGAFF. The chain has TRBV29-1 and TRBJ1-1; D is uncertain. CDR1 SQVTM and CDR2 ANQGSEA come from the germline V gene. V was trimmed by 2 bases and J by 11 bases, leaving 6 bases between them. CDR3 length: 9 amino acids.

The CDR3 reads CASSVPRETQYF. The CDR3 DNA reads TGTGCCAGCAGCGTCCCAAGGGAGACCCAGTACTTC. The rearrangement joins TRBV9 to TRBJ2-5; no clear D gene. The V gene lost 2 bases and the J gene lost 5 bases, with 7 bases spanning the gap. Germline assignment: CDR1 SGDLS and CDR2 YYNGEE. The CDR3 loop spans 12 amino acids.

The chain joins TRBV19 to TRBJ2-7; 9 nucleotides match TRBD1. The junction had 5 bases not matched to a gene; V was cut back by 5 bases and J by 3 bases. Germline V gives CDR1 LNHDA, CDR2 SQIVND (reference sequence). This CDR3 comprises 14 residues. The CDR3 sequence: CASSSHRGRYEQYF. The CDR3 nucleotides are TGTGCCAGTAGTTCACACAGGGGGCGCTACGAGCAGTACTTC. Full variable domain (rest looked up from reference TRBV19 and TRBJ2-7): DGGITQSPKYLFRKEGQNVTLSCEQNLNHDAMYWYRQDPGQGLRLIYYSQIVNDFQKGDIAEGYSVSREKKESFPLTVTSAQKNPTAFYLCASSSHRGRYEQYFGPGTRLTVT.

This sequence joins TRBV6-2 or TRBV6-3 and TRBJ1-1; D call uncertain. CDR1 and CDR2 from the germline V gene are MNHEY and SVGEGT. The V and J ends lost 7 bases and 5 bases respectively, with 11 bases between them. CDR3 length: 12 residues. CDR3 protein: CASNARPTEAFF. The CDR3 DNA follows: TGTGCCAGCAACGCCAGACCGACTGAAGCTTTCTTT.

This clonotype was counted once. V and J are TRBV2 and TRBJ2-2, with 14 nucleotides matching TRBD2. Germline V gene sequence: CDR1 SNHLY, CDR2 FYNNEI. The CDR3 is 19 amino acids. After removal of 7 bases from V and 5 bases from J, the junction contained 15 bases not matched to a gene. The CDR3 sequence: CASTGTSGSRRGRTGELFF. For the CDR3, the DNA is TGTGCCAGCACCGGGACTAGCGGGAGTAGACGAGGCCGGACCGGGGAGCTGTTTTTT. Full variable domain (rest looked up from reference TRBV2 and TRBJ2-2): EPEVTQTPSHQVTQMGQEVILRCVPISNHLYFYWYRQILGQKVEFLVSFYNNEISEKSEIFDDQFSVERPDGSNFTLKIRSTKLEDSAMYFCASTGTSGSRRGRTGELFFGEGSRLTVL.

The chain carries TRBV7-3 and TRBJ2-3; TRBD2 matches 8 bases. The V segment lost 2 bases and the J segment 1 base; nucleotides outside the gene matches: 2. The V gene's germline CDR1 is SGHTA and CDR2 FQGTGA. This CDR3 comprises 15 residues. CDR3 in DNA: TGTGCCAGCAGCTTAGGAGCGGGGGGCACAGATACGCAGTATTTT. Its protein product is CASSLGAGGTDTQYF.

V and J are TRBV25-1 and TRBJ1-2, with D unclear. Trimming pared 2 bases from V and 8 bases from J, leaving 6 bases between. Germline-derived CDR1 and CDR2 are MGHDK and SYGVNS. CDR3 length: 11 residues. The CDR3 is CASSETRGYTF. The CDR3, as DNA: TGTGCCAGCAGTGAAACCCGGGGCTACACCTTC.

The chain is built from TRBV19 and TRBJ2-5, with D maybe TRBD1 (6 bases). The CDR3 loop spans 15 amino acids. Germline V gene sequence: CDR1 LNHDA, CDR2 SQIVND (reference sequence). The germline V and J ends were trimmed by 6 bases and 7 bases, with 21 bases remaining between them. CDR3 DNA sequence: TGTGCCAGTAGGGAACAGGGTCATCGGTCGGGGACCCAGTACTTC. Amino acid sequence: CASREQGHRSGTQYF.

This chain joins TRBV4-1 and TRBJ1-1; weak D call: TRBD1 (5 bases). Between the trimmed V and J ends, which lost 1 base and 1 base, there was a span of 10 bases. The CDR3 covers 15 residues. CDR1 is MGHRA and CDR2 is YSYEKL in the germline V gene. DNA for the CDR3: TGCGCCAGCAGCCAAGTAACAGGAGGGAACACTGAAGCTTTCTTT. This encodes CASSQVTGGNTEAFF.

V and J are TRBV7-6 and TRBJ2-1, with D maybe TRBD2 (5 bases). Trimming stripped 4 bases from V and 3 bases from J, with 13 bases between. Germline lookup yields CDR1 SGHVS and CDR2 FNYEAQ. The CDR3 consists of 15 residues. The DNA for the CDR3 is TGTGCCAGCAGCTCCATGGCTGGGAGCTACAATGAGCAGTTCTTC. Translation: CASSSMAGSYNEQFF.

This chain joins TRBV28 and TRBJ2-1, with 9 bases fitting TRBD1. Germline V CDR1 and CDR2: MDHEN, SYDVKM. There are 14 residues in the CDR3. With V trimmed by 6 bases and J by 7 bases, 7 bases remained unmatched. The chain's CDR3 is CASRWTGARNEQFF. CDR3 coding DNA: TGTGCCAGCAGATGGACAGGGGCGAGAAATGAGCAGTTCTTC. The whole variable domain, filled in from reference TRBV28 and TRBJ2-1, reads DVKVTQSSRYLVKRTGEKVFLECVQDMDHENMFWYRQDPGLGLRLIYFSYDVKMKEKGDIPEGYSVSREKKERFSLILESASTNQTSMYLCASRWTGARNEQFFGPGTRLTVL.

The chain employs TRBV5-6 and TRBJ1-4, with 7 positions matching TRBD1. The CDR3 covers 15 residues. CDR1 and CDR2 (germline): SGHDT, YYEEEE. The trim removed 0 bases at V and 7 bases at J, leaving 6 bases unmatched. The CDR3: CASSLEGRGGEKLFF. The CDR3, as DNA: TGTGCCAGCAGCTTGGAGGGCAGGGGGGGTGAAAAACTGTTTTTT.

This chain joins TRBV4-2 and TRBJ2-7; 10 nucleotides line up with TRBD1. Germline loops: CDR1 LGHNA, CDR2 YNFKEQ. The CDR3 is 15 amino acids. The trim removed 1 base at V and 2 bases at J, leaving 2 bases unmatched. The DNA of the CDR3 is TGTGCCAGCAGCCAAGCGACAGGGGGCGCCTACGAGCAGTACTTC. Translation gives CASSQATGGAYEQYF.

CDR3 sequence: CSARDPRGDDEQFF. DNA for the CDR3: TGCAGTGCTAGAGACCCTAGGGGGGATGATGAGCAGTTCTTC. V and J are TRBV20-1 and TRBJ2-1; the D gene could be TRBD1 or TRBD2 (6 bases each). V was cut by 0 bases and J by 8 bases, with 14 bases left in between. Germline V CDR1 and CDR2: DFQATT, SNEGSKA (reference sequence). The CDR3 is 14 amino acids.

This chain links TRBV9 with TRBJ2-3; 8 bases align to TRBD1. Germline values: CDR1 SGDLS, CDR2 YYNGEE. V dropped 1 base and J dropped 3; count of bases not matched to a gene: 7. CDR3 length equals 16 residues. The CDR3 sequence: CASSVWETGVTDTQYF. The CDR3 region has the DNA TGTGCCAGCAGCGTATGGGAGACAGGGGTAACAGATACGCAGTATTTT.

The CDR3 region is CASSVDGTNTDTQYF. In DNA, the CDR3 is TGTGCCAGCAGCGTAGATGGGACTAACACAGATACGCAGTATTTT. The gene calls are TRBV9 and TRBJ2-3; 7 bases map to TRBD2. CDR1 is SGDLS and CDR2 is YYNGEE in the germline V gene. Trimming at V came to 0 bases and at J to 2 bases, leaving 3 bases not matched to a gene. CDR3 length: 15 amino acids. The whole variable domain, filled in from reference TRBV9 and TRBJ2-3, reads DSGVTQTPKHLITATGQRVTLRCSPRSGDLSVYWYQQSLDQGLQFLIQYYNGEERAKGNILERFSAQQFPDLHSELNLSSLELGDSALYFCASSVDGTNTDTQYFGPGTRLTVL.

This rearrangement joins TRBV7-3 to TRBJ1-1; 8 positions agree with TRBD1. From germline, CDR1 is SGHTA and CDR2 FQGTGA. Unmatched junction bases numbered 9, after V lost 5 bases and J lost 10 bases. This CDR3 comprises 13 residues. CDR3 bases: TGTGCCAGCAGCCCAGACAGGGGCGGTGGAGCTTTCTTT. The encoded protein is CASSPDRGGGAFF.

The CDR3 sequence: CSARIGGRDEQYF. CDR3 in DNA: TGCAGTGCTAGAATCGGGGGGCGGGACGAGCAGTACTTC. The genes are TRBV20-1 and TRBJ2-7; D perhaps matches TRBD2 (7 bases). CDR1 and CDR2 (germline): DFQATT, SNEGSKA (reference sequence). The CDR3 has 13 amino acids. Trimming removed 2 bases from V and 5 bases from J, with 13 bases in between.

The chain couples TRBV19 to TRBJ2-1; 8 bases are shared with TRBD2. The germline gives CDR1 LNHDA, CDR2 SQIVND (reference sequence). Trimming removed 5 bases from V and 12 bases from J; junction bases left unmatched: 9. CDR3 length equals 13 residues. The CDR3 DNA reads TGTGCCAGTAGTTCGGGGACTAGTACTTCGCAGTTCTTC. It yields the protein CASSSGTSTSQFF.